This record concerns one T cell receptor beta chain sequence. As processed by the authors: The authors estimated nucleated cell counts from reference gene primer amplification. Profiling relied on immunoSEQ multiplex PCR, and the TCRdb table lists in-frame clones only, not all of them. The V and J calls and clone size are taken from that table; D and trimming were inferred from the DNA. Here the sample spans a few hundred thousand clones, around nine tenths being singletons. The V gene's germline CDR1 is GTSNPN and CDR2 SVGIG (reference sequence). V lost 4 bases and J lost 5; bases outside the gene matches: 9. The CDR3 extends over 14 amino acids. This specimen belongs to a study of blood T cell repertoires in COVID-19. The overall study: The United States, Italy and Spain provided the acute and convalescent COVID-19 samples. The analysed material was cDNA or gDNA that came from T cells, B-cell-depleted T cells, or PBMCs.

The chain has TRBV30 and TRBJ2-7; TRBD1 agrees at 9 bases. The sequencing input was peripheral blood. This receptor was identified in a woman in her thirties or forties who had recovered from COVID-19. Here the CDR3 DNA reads TGTGCCTGGACGGGCGGGACAGGGCTACACGAGCAGTACTTC. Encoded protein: CAWTGGTGLHEQYF.